Below, 12 T cell receptor beta chains from the same sample are listed, as sequenced in a study of shared clonotypes between healthy human individuals (TCRdb year 2020). Libraries came from the immunoSEQ multiplex PCR assay. As stored in TCRdb, this immuneACCESS dataset retains in-frame rearrangements with V and J assigned. A fraction of the clones does not appear; measured against another copy, unresolved V genes explain less than half of the discrepancy, and the remainder lacks a known reason. The sample table contains a few million clones; only one count was recorded for 85% to 95% of them. About 0.39% of the sample lies in the top ten. The sequencing sample was made of naive CD4+ T cells from PBMCs. What this sample's cell subset or site label stands for: CD45RA+ positively selected. These receptors all come from a man between 18 and 29 years old in good health. Some clones in this sample may be carry-over from other donors' samples.

The genes are TRBV9 and TRBJ2-3; TRBD2 aligns across 11 bases. CDR1 is SGDLS and CDR2 is YYNGEE in the germline V gene. CDR3 length: 15 residues. The J segment lost 4 bases and the V segment lost 0 bases, leaving 1 base of the junction unmatched. This CDR3 is CASSVVAGGPDTQYF. For the CDR3, the DNA is TGTGCCAGCAGCGTAGTAGCGGGAGGGCCAGATACGCAGTATTTT.

With respect to this clone: Other DNA sequences within the sample encode an identical CDR3. The rearrangement uses TRBV7-9 and TRBJ2-3, with TRBD1 matching 7 bases. Germline loops: CDR1 SEHNR, CDR2 FQNEAQ (reference sequence). The CDR3 runs 15 residues. The V and J ends lost 3 bases and 3 bases, in that order; junction bases with no gene match: 6. CDR3 sequence (DNA): TGTGCCAGCAGCTTGGGAACAGGGGAAACAGATACGCAGTATTTT. Translation gives CASSLGTGETDTQYF.

The chain is built from TRBV11-2 and TRBJ2-5; 7 bases agree with TRBD2. Trimming at V came to 1 base and at J to 3 bases, leaving 5 bases not matched to a gene. Germline V CDR1 and CDR2: SGHAT, FQNNGV. The CDR3 extends over 15 amino acids. As DNA, the CDR3 is TGTGCCAGCAGCTTAGTAGGCGGGGGTGAAGAGACCCAGTACTTC. It translates to CASSLVGGGEETQYF.

CDR3 nucleotide sequence: TGTGCCAGCTCGTCTGAGGGGGGCGAGGGTCAGCCCCAGCATTTT. It specifies CASSSEGGEGQPQHF. The chain joins TRBV2 to TRBJ1-5, with D perhaps matching TRBD1 (6 bases). CDR3 size: 15 residues. Trimming removed 8 bases at V and 6 bases at J, with 20 bases between. The germline V gene has CDR1 SNHLY and CDR2 FYNNEI.

This sequence joins TRBV5-1 and TRBJ1-1; D call uncertain. The CDR3 has 16 amino acids. V lost 3 bases, J lost 0 bases, and 15 bases lay in between. Looked up from germline, CDR1 is SGHRS and CDR2 is YFSETQ. The CDR3 DNA follows: TGCGCCAGCAGCTCTGGACTGGGGAGGGTGAACACTGAAGCTTTCTTT. Its protein is CASSSGLGRVNTEAFF.

DNA of the CDR3: TGTGCCAGTAGTCCTATACAGGGGGCCGCCCGCTACGAGCAGTACTTC. Translating it yields CASSPIQGAARYEQYF. This chain uses TRBV19 with TRBJ2-7; 9 bases line up with TRBD1. CDR3 length: 16 amino acids. Germline V CDR1 and CDR2: LNHDA, SQIVND (reference sequence). The junction had 11 bases not matched to a gene; V was cut back by 5 bases and J by 3 bases.

J is TRBJ2-7 and V is TRBV9; no clear D gene. The CDR3 is 14 residues long. The ends were cut back, 0 bases at V and 1 base at J, with 8 bases in the middle. Germline V gene lookup returns CDR1 SGDLS and CDR2 YYNGEE. The CDR3 DNA is TGTGCCAGCAGCGTAGTCCCGGAATCCTACGAGCAGTACTTC. Amino acids: CASSVVPESYEQYF.

As for this clone: This sample includes further DNA sequences coding for the same CDR3. The V and J genes are TRBV7-3 and TRBJ2-2; D might be TRBD1 or TRBD2, each matching 5 bases. This CDR3 spans 14 amino acids. Germline assignment: CDR1 SGHTA and CDR2 FQGTGA. Trimming took 0 bases from V and 4 from J, leaving 6 bases between them. CDR3 protein: CASSLTGVTGELFF. In nucleotides, the CDR3 is TGTGCCAGCAGCTTAACGGGGGTCACCGGGGAGCTGTTTTTT.

This clone was counted a single time. The CDR3 DNA follows: TGTGCCAGCAGTAAACCTAGCTCCTACGAGCAGTACTTC. This translates into CASSKPSSYEQYF. The genes are TRBV25-1 and TRBJ2-7; D gene uncertain. This CDR3 has 13 residues. CDR1 and CDR2 from the germline V gene are MGHDK and SYGVNS. Trimming removed 5 bases from V and 0 bases from J, with 8 bases in between.

The rearrangement uses TRBV5-1 and TRBJ2-6, with D maybe TRBD2 (6 bases). Trimming removed 5 bases at V and 0 bases at J, with 15 bases between. Germline V gene lookup returns CDR1 SGHRS and CDR2 YFSETQ. This CDR3 is 17 amino acids long. The CDR3 DNA reads TGCGCCAGCAGGCCCCCGGGACTTAGCTCTGGGGCCAACGTCCTGACTTTC. Its protein is CASRPPGLSSGANVLTF.

This chain uses TRBV10-3 with TRBJ2-5; tentatively, D is TRBD1 (6 bases). The CDR3 contains 14 residues. Between the trimmed V and J ends, which lost 10 bases and 1 base, there was a span of 16 bases. Germline V gene data show CDR1 as ENHRY and CDR2 as SYGVKD. CDR3 loop: CATYGGGPQETQYF. The DNA for the CDR3 is TGTGCCACCTATGGGGGCGGCCCCCAAGAGACCCAGTACTTC.

J is TRBJ2-4 and V is TRBV5-1, with D possibly matching TRBD2 (6 bases). This CDR3 is built from 14 residues. V lost 4 bases and J lost 6, with 14 bases in between. The germline CDR1 and CDR2 sequences are SGHRS and YFSETQ. The CDR3 is CASSLPEGGNIQYF. CDR3 nucleotides: TGCGCCAGCAGCCTCCCCGAGGGAGGAAACATTCAGTACTTC. Supplemented by reference TRBV5-1 and TRBJ2-4, the full variable domain reads KAGVTQTPRYLIKTRGQQVTLSCSPISGHRSVSWYQQTPGQGLQFLFEYFSETQRNKGNFPGRFSGRQFSNSRSEMNVSTLELGDSALYLCASSLPEGGNIQYFGAGTRLSVL.